This TCR beta chain came from a study of T cell responses to AZD1222 COVID-19 vaccine. Study-wide results and limits: Possibly, clonal diversity was underestimated; donors were largely white British and included more females. Repertoires in all cases were sampled only once the peak T cell response had passed. With dominance at 160-218 and 743-854, vaccine-associated CD4 TCRs spanned spike.

Of note for this clone: The antigen is not known.

The CDR3 runs 15 residues. V dropped 2 bases and J dropped 3 bases, with 13 bases sitting between them. Germline CDR1 and CDR2: SGHAT and FQNNGV. Using immunoSEQ multiplex PCR, the repertoire was profiled, and TCRdb retains in-frame clones only, with some absent. The repertoire includes 130,000 to 150,000 clones, about 89% of them detected once, and approximately 3% sits in the top ten. The rearrangement joins TRBV11-2 to TRBJ1-1; maybe TRBD1 (6 bases). The receptor comes from an adult in good health. This material consisted of peripheral blood, taken on day 0 of MenACWY control vaccination. CDR3 in DNA: TGTGCCAGCAGCTTAATCAGGGGCCAGCACACTGAAGCTTTCTTT. Encoded protein: CASSLIRGQHTEAFF.